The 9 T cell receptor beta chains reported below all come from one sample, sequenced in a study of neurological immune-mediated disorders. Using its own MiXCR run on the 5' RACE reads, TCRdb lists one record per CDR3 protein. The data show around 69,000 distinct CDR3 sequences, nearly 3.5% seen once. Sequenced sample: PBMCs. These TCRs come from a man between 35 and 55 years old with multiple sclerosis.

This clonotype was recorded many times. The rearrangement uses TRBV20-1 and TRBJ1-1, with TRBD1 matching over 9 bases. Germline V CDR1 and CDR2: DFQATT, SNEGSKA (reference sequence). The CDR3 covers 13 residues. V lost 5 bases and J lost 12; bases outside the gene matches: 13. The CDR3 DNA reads TGCAGTGCTGCCCCAACCGGGACAGGGATCCCTTTCTTT. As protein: CSAAPTGTGIPFF.

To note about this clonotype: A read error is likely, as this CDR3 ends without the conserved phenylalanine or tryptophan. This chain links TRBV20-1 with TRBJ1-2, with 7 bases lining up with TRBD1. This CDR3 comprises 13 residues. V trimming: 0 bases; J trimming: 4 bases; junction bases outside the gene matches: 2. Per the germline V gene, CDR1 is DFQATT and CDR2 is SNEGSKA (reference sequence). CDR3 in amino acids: CSAREGTAYGYTV. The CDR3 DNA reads TGCAGTGCTAGAGAAGGGACAGCCTATGGCTACACCGTC.

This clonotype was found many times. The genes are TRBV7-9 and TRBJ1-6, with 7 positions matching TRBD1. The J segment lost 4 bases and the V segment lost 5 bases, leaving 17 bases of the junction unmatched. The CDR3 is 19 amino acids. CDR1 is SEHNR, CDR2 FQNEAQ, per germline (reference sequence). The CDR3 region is CASSHTQGGRDLYNSPLHF. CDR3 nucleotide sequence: TGTGCCAGCAGCCACACGCAGGGGGGCCGGGACCTTTATAATTCACCCCTCCACTTT.

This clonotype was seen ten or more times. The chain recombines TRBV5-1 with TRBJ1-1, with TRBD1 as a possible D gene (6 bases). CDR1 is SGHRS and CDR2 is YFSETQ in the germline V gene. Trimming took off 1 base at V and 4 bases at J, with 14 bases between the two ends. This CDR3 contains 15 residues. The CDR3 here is CASSLLQGGITEAFF. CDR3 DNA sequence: TGCGCCAGCAGCTTGCTACAGGGAGGGATCACTGAAGCTTTCTTT.

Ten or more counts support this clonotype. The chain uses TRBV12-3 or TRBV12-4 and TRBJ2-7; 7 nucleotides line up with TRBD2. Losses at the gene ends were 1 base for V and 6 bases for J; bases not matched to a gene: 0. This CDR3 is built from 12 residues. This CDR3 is CASSLGEGEQYF. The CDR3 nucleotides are TGTGCCAGCAGTTTAGGGGAGGGCGAGCAGTACTTC.

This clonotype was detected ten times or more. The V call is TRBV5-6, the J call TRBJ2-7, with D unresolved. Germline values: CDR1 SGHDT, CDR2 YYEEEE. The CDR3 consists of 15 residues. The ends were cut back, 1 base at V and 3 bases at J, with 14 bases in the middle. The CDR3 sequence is CASSLIAAQLYEQYF. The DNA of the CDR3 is TGTGCCAGCAGCTTGATCGCGGCACAGCTCTACGAGCAGTACTTC.

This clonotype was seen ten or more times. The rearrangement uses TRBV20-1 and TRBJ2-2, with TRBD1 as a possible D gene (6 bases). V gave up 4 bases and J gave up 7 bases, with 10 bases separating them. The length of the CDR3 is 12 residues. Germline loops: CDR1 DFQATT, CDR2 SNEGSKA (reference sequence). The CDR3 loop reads CSATGQYGELFF. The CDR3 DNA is TGCAGTGCTACTGGACAGTACGGGGAGCTGTTTTTT.

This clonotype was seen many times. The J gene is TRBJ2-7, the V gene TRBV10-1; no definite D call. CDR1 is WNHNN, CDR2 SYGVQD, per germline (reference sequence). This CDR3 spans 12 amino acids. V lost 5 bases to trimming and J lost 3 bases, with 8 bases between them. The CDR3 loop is CASSPGHYEQYF. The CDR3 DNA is TGCGCCAGCAGTCCAGGTCACTACGAGCAGTACTTC.

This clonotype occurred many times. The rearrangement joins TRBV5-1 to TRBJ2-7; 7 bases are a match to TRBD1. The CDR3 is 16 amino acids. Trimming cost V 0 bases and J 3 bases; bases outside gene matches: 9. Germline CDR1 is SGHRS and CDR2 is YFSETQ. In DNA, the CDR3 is TGCGCCAGCAGCTTGGGAACCGGACAGGCCGGCTACGAGCAGTACTTC. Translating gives CASSLGTGQAGYEQYF. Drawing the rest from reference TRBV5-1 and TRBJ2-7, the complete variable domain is KAGVTQTPRYLIKTRGQQVTLSCSPISGHRSVSWYQQTPGQGLQFLFEYFSETQRNKGNFPGRFSGRQFSNSRSEMNVSTLELGDSALYLCASSLGTGQAGYEQYFGPGTRLTVT.